This T cell receptor (beta chain) was captured in a study of OX40 agonist ivuxolimab in advanced cancers. Turning to the study itself: Patients were infused with ivuxolimab every 2 weeks at 0.01 to 10 mg/kg. Dose-escalation patients suffered from hepatocellular carcinoma, melanoma, renal cell or head and neck cancer. Findings and caveats of the study: Clonal expansion from baseline to week 6 occurred in both CD4+ and CD8+ T cells.

Patients were excluded for autoimmune disease history or systemic immunosuppression. Sequencing used immunoSEQ multiplex PCR; TCRdb keeps in-frame clones, though not all of them. The table shows 65,000 to 100,000 clones, with about 92% occurring only once. As regards this clone: What it binds is not known.

There are 12 residues in the CDR3. Trimming left V 1 base short and J 6 bases short, with 7 bases between. Germline V gene data show CDR1 as SGHAT and CDR2 as FQNNGV. The source material was CD4+ or CD8+ T cells sorted from blood, sampled in a trial of the OX40 agonist ivuxolimab. The clonotype was recovered from an adult with an advanced solid tumor such as melanoma, head and neck, liver or kidney cancer. The chain joins TRBV11-2 to TRBJ2-7; D is undetermined. The CDR3 region has the DNA TGTGCCAGCAGCTTAGTTCAATTCGAGCAGTACTTC. This encodes CASSLVQFEQYF.